Included here is one T cell receptor (beta chain) sequence, with context. Its antigen target is currently unknown. No per-base quality is available; no much larger clone lies one base away. V is shortened by 5 bases, J by 1 base, and the region joining them spans 6 bases. The germline V gene yields MDHEN for CDR1 and SYDVKM for CDR2. The CDR3 starts with the cysteine, ends with the phenylalanine, and has 12 residues. Left in the record is the CDR3 DNA by itself, 36 bases read in frame from the first base. The sample is drawn from a study of shared clonotypes between healthy human individuals (dated by TCRdb to the early 2020s). Turning to the overall study: A couple of women and a few men aged 18 to 49 years were included in the cohort. Blood TCR repertoires of five healthy adults were deeply sequenced to estimate repertoire size and the extent of clonotype sharing between individuals. Libraries were prepared and TCR repertoires were sequenced by different laboratories using diverse techniques, in order to increase sequencing depth and limit assay-specific biases. Between about 0.8 and 8.9 billion PBMCs per donor were obtained by leukapheresis. The paper's findings and limits, for the study overall: The small number of donors limited the genetic and exposure-history diversity represented. Based on pairwise subsampling, the degree of clonotype sharing among donors was expected to be affected by sequencing depth. Sampling was limited to blood, and TCR repertoires in tissue likely differ from TCR repertoires in blood.

Donors were healthy HIV-negative adults with no recently reported acute infections or vaccinations. Every donor was a Caucasian adult residing in Nashville, Tennessee, USA. In the unsorted samples, approximately 85 million PBMCs were counted, and genomic DNA was extracted using the QIAamp DNA Blood Mini kit. Blood was obtained by leukapheresis, after which PBMCs were separated by Ficoll-Histopaque density gradient centrifugation and cryopreserved in liquid nitrogen vapor phase. TCR CDR3 regions were amplified from genomic DNA by multiplex PCR using the deep immunoSEQ assay. Extracted genomic DNA from each cell subset was distributed evenly across all wells of several immunoSEQ 96-well plates, and each plate was treated as a replicate. Each replicate PCR for unsorted PBMC received about 310 ng genomic DNA, equal to about 30,000 T cell genomes. Ten immunoSEQ deep assay plates were used to sequence the unsorted PBMC genomic DNA. Purified libraries were measured with a Qubit 3.0 fluorometer, size-checked on a Bioanalyzer 2100, and measured again with the KAPA Library Quantification kit. Each immunoSEQ 96-well plate was sequenced on its own single-read 150-cycle Illumina NextSeq 550 flow cell. The paper's data handling went like this. Because the immunoSEQ output held only junctional sequences and lacked quality scores, the filtering could not match the filtering applied to full-length reads. To assign V/J genes and CDR3, sequences were annotated against IMGT germline references using PyIR, a Python wrapper for IgBLAST v1.9. Reads were removed for weak V/J assignments (E-value above 1e-6), missing CDR3, stop codons, out-of-frame junctions, or ambiguous translated residues. V3J clonotypes were defined as sequences sharing an identical inferred V gene, J gene, and CDR3 amino acid sequence. Percentage overlap between repertoires was computed as shared unique clonotypes divided by the size of the smaller repertoire. Repertoire richness was assessed with RTK rarefaction, the Chao1 estimator, and Recon v2.1 estimates of unobserved clonotypes. Here the immuneACCESS table is served through TCRdb, limited to in-frame sequences with V and J called. Missing clones are a known gap in these copies; in checked studies unresolved V genes cover under half, and the rest lacks a known reason. V, J and clone size are taken as reported in that table, and D and trimming were inferred from the DNA itself. The sample table shows about 490,000 clones, and more than 65% are seen once. The biggest ten clones account for approximately 12% of the sample.

The receptor was derived from a woman between 40 and 55 years old in good health. Some clones in this sample may be carry-over from other donors' samples. The material sequenced was PBMCs. The chain employs TRBV28 and TRBJ2-7; there is no confident call for the D gene. In nucleotide form, the sequence is TGTGCCAGCAGTATCGGGTCCTACGAGCAGTACTTC. It translates to CASSIGSYEQYF.